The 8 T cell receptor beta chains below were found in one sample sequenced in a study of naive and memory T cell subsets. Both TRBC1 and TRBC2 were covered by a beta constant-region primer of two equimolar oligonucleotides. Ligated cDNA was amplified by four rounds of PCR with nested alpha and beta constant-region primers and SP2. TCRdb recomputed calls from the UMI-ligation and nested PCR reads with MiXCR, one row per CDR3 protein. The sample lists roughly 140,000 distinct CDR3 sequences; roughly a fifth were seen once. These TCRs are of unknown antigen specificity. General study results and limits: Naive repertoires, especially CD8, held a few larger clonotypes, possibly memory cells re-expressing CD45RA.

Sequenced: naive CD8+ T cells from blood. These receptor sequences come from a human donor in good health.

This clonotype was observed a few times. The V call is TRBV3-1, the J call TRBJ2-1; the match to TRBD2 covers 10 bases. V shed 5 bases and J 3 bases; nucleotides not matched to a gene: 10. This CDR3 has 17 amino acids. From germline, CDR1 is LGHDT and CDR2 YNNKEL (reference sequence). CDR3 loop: CASSWGRLAGFYNEQFF. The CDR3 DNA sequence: TGTGCCAGCAGCTGGGGGAGACTAGCGGGTTTCTACAATGAGCAGTTCTTC.

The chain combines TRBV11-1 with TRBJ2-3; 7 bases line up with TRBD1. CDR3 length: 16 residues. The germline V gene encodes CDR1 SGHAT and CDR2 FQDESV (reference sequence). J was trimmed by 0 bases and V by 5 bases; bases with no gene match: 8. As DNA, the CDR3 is TGTGCCAGCAGCGCTATGGGGGACAGTAGCACAGATACGCAGTATTTT. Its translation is CASSAMGDSSTDTQYF.

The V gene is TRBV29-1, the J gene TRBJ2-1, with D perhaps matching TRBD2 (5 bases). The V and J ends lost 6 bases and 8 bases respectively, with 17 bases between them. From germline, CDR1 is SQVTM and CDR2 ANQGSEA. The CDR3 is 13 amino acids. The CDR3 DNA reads TGCAGCGTCCGGTCCCGGGGAATGGATGAGCAGTTCTTC. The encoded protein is CSVRSRGMDEQFF.

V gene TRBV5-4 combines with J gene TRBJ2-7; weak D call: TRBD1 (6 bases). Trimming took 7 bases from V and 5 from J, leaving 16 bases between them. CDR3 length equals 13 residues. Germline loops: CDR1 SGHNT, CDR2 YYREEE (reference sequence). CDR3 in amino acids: CASPRQGRHEQYF. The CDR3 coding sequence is TGTGCCAGCCCCCGGCAGGGGCGGCACGAGCAGTACTTC.

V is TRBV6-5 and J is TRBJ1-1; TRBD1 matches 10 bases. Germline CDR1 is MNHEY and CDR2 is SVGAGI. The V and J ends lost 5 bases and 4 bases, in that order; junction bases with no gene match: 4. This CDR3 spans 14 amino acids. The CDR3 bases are TGTGCCAGCAGTGGGGACAGGGGAACCACTGAAGCTTTCTTT. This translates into CASSGDRGTTEAFF.

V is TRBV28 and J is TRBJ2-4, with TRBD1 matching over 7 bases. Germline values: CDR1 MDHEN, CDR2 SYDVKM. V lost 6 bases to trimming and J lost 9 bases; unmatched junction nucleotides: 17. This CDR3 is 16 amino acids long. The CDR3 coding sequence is TGTGCCAGCAGGGGGACGACAGGGTTCGGTTCGGGCATTCAGTACTTC. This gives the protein CASRGTTGFGSGIQYF.

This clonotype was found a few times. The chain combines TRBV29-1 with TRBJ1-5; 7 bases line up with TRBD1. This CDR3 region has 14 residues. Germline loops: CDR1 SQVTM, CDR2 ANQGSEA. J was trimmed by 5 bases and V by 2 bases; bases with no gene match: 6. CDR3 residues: CSVELGTGDQPQHF. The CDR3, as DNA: TGCAGCGTTGAATTAGGTACAGGGGATCAGCCCCAGCATTTT.

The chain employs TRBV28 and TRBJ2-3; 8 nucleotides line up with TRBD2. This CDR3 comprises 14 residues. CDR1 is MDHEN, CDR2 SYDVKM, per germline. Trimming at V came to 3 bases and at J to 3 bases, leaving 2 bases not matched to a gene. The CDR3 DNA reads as TGTGCCAGCAGTTTTACGGGAGGGACAGATACGCAGTATTTT. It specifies CASSFTGGTDTQYF.